This T cell receptor (beta chain) derives from a study of T cell repertoires in cytomegalovirus infection. Trimming cost V 6 bases and J 3 bases, with 14 bases left between them. The length of the CDR3 is 14 residues. Each CDR3 protein is one row after TCRdb ran MiXCR on the reads. The sample holds around 740,000 distinct CDR3 sequences; roughly 35% are singletons and the top ten take around 2.8%. This clonotype originated in a human donor in good health (CMV status not recorded). Some clones in this sample may be carry-over from other donors' samples. The V and J genes are TRBV12-3 or TRBV12-4 and TRBJ1-1; D not resolved. The sample was PBMCs. In DNA form, the CDR3 reads TGTGCCAGCAGAAACCGGGTTCCGGACACTGAAGCTTTCTTT. Its translation: CASRNRVPDTEAFF.